A selection of T cell receptor beta chains follows, all from one sample in a study of OX40 agonist ivuxolimab in advanced cancers. Clones were read by immunoSEQ multiplex PCR, and TCRdb kept only the in-frame ones, dropping some. Of approximately 79,000 clones listed, over 70% are singletons. The material was CD4+ or CD8+ T cells sorted from blood, obtained in a trial of the OX40 agonist ivuxolimab. The receptor set was obtained from an adult with an advanced solid tumor such as melanoma, head and neck, liver or kidney cancer. CDR3s include the opening cysteine and the closing phenylalanine or tryptophan. D genes are given only for firm matches. A clone size is listed for some rows: how often the clone was seen (once, few, many), or a class if it is expanded.

j_call v_call clone_size d_call cdr3_aa cdr3_nt
TRBJ2-1 TRBV11-2 . TRBD2 CASNIAGGMGEQFF TGTGCCAGCAACATAGCGGGAGGAATGGGTGAGCAGTTCTTC
TRBJ1-3 TRBV2 . TRBD1 CASSADRVTGNTIYF TGTGCCAGCAGTGCGGACAGGGTGACTGGAAACACCATATATTTT
TRBJ1-1 TRBV2 once . CASSNDLNTEAFF TGTGCCAGCAGCAACGATTTGAACACTGAAGCTTTCTTT
TRBJ2-4 TRBV18 . . CASSPPGLAKNIQYF TGTGCCAGCTCACCCCCGGGACTAGCCAAAAACATTCAGTACTTC
TRBJ2-5 TRBV18 . . CASSPLGGVGGNQETQYF TGTGCCAGCTCACCCCTCGGGGGAGTAGGGGGGAACCAAGAGACCCAGTACTTC
TRBJ1-1 TRBV30 once TRBD1 CAWMGTGNTEAFF TGTGCCTGGATGGGGACAGGGAACACTGAAGCTTTCTTT
TRBJ2-3 TRBV7-8 . TRBD2 CASSLARGGEQYF TGTGCCAGCAGCTTAGCGCGGGGGGGCGAGCAGTATTTT
TRBJ1-2 TRBV19 . TRBD1 CASSGSGTGGLNYGYTF TGTGCCAGTAGTGGTTCCGGGACAGGGGGTCTCAACTATGGCTACACCTTC
TRBJ2-7 TRBV7-2 . . CASSFDGSSYEQYF TGTGCCAGCAGCTTCGACGGTAGCTCCTACGAGCAGTACTTC
TRBJ2-2 TRBV4-1 . TRBD2 CASSRQGLAGGTGELFF TGCGCCAGCAGCCGCCAGGGACTAGCGGGAGGGACCGGGGAGCTGTTTTTT
TRBJ1-1 TRBV5-1 once . CASSSPGQTEAFF TGCGCCAGCAGCTCCCCGGGCCAGACTGAAGCTTTCTTT
TRBJ2-7 TRBV5-5 . TRBD2 CASSLRGTSGAYEQYF TGTGCCAGCAGCTTGAGGGGGACTAGCGGTGCCTACGAGCAGTACTTC
TRBJ2-1 TRBV15 . TRBD2 CATSRPQRASGRIEQFF TGTGCCACCAGCAGACCTCAACGGGCTAGCGGGAGAATTGAGCAGTTCTTC
TRBJ2-5 TRBV5-5 . . CASSLPGQETQYF TGTGCCAGCAGCTTGCCAGGGCAAGAGACCCAGTACTTC
TRBJ1-2 TRBV18 . . CASSPSRDGYTF TGTGCCAGCTCACCATCCAGGGATGGCTACACCTTC
TRBJ2-3 TRBV6-5 once . CASNRGTERTDTQYF TGTGCCAGCAACCGAGGAACGGAGCGCACAGATACGCAGTATTTT
TRBJ2-2 TRBV7-6 . TRBD2 CASSLGLGESGELFF TGTGCCAGCAGCCTGGGACTAGGGGAATCCGGGGAGCTGTTTTTT
TRBJ2-3 TRBV2 . TRBD1 CASRQGARTDTQYF TGTGCCAGCCGACAGGGGGCGCGGACAGATACGCAGTATTTT
TRBJ2-7 TRBV5-1 . . CASSLGSAEGVNEQYF TGCGCCAGCAGCTTGGGGTCCGCTGAGGGGGTCAACGAGCAGTACTTC
TRBJ1-2 TRBV5-1 . . CASSVRDGGYGYTF TGCGCCAGCAGCGTCCGGGACGGAGGTTATGGCTACACCTTC
TRBJ2-2 TRBV5-6 . TRBD1 CASSPGTGITGELFF TGTGCCAGCAGCCCCGGGACAGGGATCACCGGGGAGCTGTTTTTT
TRBJ2-5 TRBV5-6 . . CASSLPGYQETQYF TGTGCCAGCAGCTTGCCCGGCTACCAAGAGACCCAGTACTTC
TRBJ1-2 TRBV4-3 . TRBD1 CASSLKTGGVGYTF TGCGCCAGCAGCCTTAAGACAGGGGGGGTTGGCTACACCTTC
TRBJ2-7 TRBV2 once TRBD1 CASSRDSNSYEQYF TGTGCCAGCAGTAGGGACAGTAATTCCTACGAGCAGTACTTC
TRBJ1-2 TRBV5-1 . TRBD1 CASRTGSNYGYTF TGCGCCAGCAGGACAGGGTCCAACTATGGCTACACCTTC
TRBJ1-2 TRBV6-1 . TRBD1 CASSEMDRGRYGYTF TGTGCCAGCAGTGAAATGGACAGGGGGAGGTATGGCTACACCTTC
TRBJ1-2 TRBV19 . TRBD1 CASSRDREGGYTF TGTGCCAGTAGCCGGGACAGGGAAGGCGGCTACACCTTC
TRBJ2-7 TRBV5-1 . TRBD2 CASSVAGGRDEQYF TGCGCCAGCAGCGTTGCGGGGGGGCGGGACGAGCAGTACTTC
TRBJ2-5 TRBV5-5 . . CASSWKGAQETQYF TGTGCCAGCAGCTGGAAGGGAGCACAAGAGACCCAGTACTTC
TRBJ1-2 TRBV6-5 . TRBD1 CASSNQADRDGYTF TGTGCCAGCAGTAACCAGGCAGACAGGGACGGCTACACCTTC
TRBJ2-7 TRBV7-2 . TRBD2 CASTAGLANYEQYF TGTGCCAGCACCGCGGGACTAGCGAACTACGAGCAGTACTTC